The 27 T cell receptor beta chains below come from one sample, sequenced in a study of CD8 T cells in Susac syndrome. RNA totalling roughly 0.5 to 1 ug underwent reverse transcription with random hexamers. Each CDR3 protein is one row after TCRdb ran MiXCR on the immunoSEQ multiplex PCR reads. This repertoire shows a few hundred thousand distinct CDR3 sequences, 90% to 95% found once; its top ten account for approximately 0.13%. Sequencing was performed on CD8+ T cells from PBMCs. These receptors originate from a human donor with multiple sclerosis.

This chain uses TRBV7-9 with TRBJ2-4, with D possibly being TRBD2 (6 bases). Germline loops: CDR1 SEHNR, CDR2 FQNEAQ (reference sequence). V was pared by 6 bases and J by 1 base, with 16 bases between. The CDR3 has 16 amino acids. This CDR3 reads CASSSTSPDAKNIQYF. The CDR3 DNA follows: TGTGCCAGCAGTTCCACTAGCCCCGATGCCAAAAACATTCAGTACTTC.

As regards this clonotype: An end of the junction does not agree with germline; a read error may underlie this. The V and J genes are TRBV7-9 and TRBJ2-1; a possible D gene is TRBD2 (6 bases). The CDR3 is 14 residues long. Germline CDR1 is SEHNR and CDR2 is FQNEAQ (reference sequence). CDR3 protein: CASSLGGVGNEQFF. CDR3 nucleotide sequence: TGTGCCAGCAGTTTAGGAGGGGTTGGGAATGAGCAGTTCTTC.

The CDR3: CASSQAHMGNGYTF. In DNA, the CDR3 is TGTGCCAGCAGCCAAGCGCACATGGGAAATGGCTACACCTTC. J is TRBJ1-2 and V is TRBV4-2; D gene uncertain. Germline V gene lookup returns CDR1 LGHNA and CDR2 YNFKEQ. CDR3 length: 14 residues. The V and J ends lost 1 base and 6 bases respectively, with 12 bases between them.

This rearrangement joins TRBV4-3 to TRBJ2-2; possible D gene TRBD2, 5 bases. The CDR3 sequence is 14 residues long. Germline V gene data show CDR1 as LGHNA and CDR2 as YSLEER. The V end lost 0 bases, the J end lost 8 bases, and 10 bases lay between the germline ends. CDR3 amino acids: CASSQDPRRGELFF. The CDR3 nucleotides read TGCGCCAGCAGCCAAGATCCACGGAGGGGGGAGCTGTTTTTT.

This rearrangement joins TRBV29-1 to TRBJ2-7; tentative D call: TRBD1 (5 bases). The V gene lost 3 bases and the J gene lost 4 bases, with 19 bases spanning the gap. The CDR3 is 15 residues long. Looked up from germline, CDR1 is SQVTM and CDR2 is ANQGSEA. The CDR3 protein is CSVDHHQGMWYEQYF. CDR3 coding DNA: TGCAGCGTTGACCACCATCAGGGAATGTGGTACGAGCAGTACTTC.

This sequence joins TRBV5-1 and TRBJ2-1; D is uncertain. Germline-derived CDR1 and CDR2 are SGHRS and YFSETQ. Trimming removed 3 bases from V and 3 bases from J, with 7 bases in between. This CDR3 has 13 residues. The CDR3 sequence is CASSSTDYNEQFF. CDR3 coding DNA: TGCGCCAGCAGCTCTACGGACTACAATGAGCAGTTCTTC.

V usage is TRBV27 and J usage is TRBJ2-5; D is uncertain. CDR1 is MNHEY and CDR2 is SMNVEV in the germline V gene (reference sequence). V gave up 5 bases and J gave up 0 bases, with 13 bases separating them. This CDR3 has 15 amino acids. The CDR3 loop reads CASSPNGRYQETQYF. In DNA, the CDR3 is TGTGCCAGCAGTCCCAACGGCCGGTACCAAGAGACCCAGTACTTC.

The rearrangement uses TRBV2 and TRBJ2-1, with a tentative D call TRBD1 (6 bases). The CDR3 is 15 residues long. Trimming removed 2 bases at V and 4 bases at J, with 12 bases between. Per germline, CDR1 SNHLY and CDR2 FYNNEI. This chain's CDR3 is CASSEKGTPYNEQFF. The CDR3 nucleotides read TGTGCCAGCAGTGAAAAAGGGACACCGTACAATGAGCAGTTCTTC. Combining the CDR3 with reference TRBV2 and TRBJ2-1 gives the whole variable domain EPEVTQTPSHQVTQMGQEVILRCVPISNHLYFYWYRQILGQKVEFLVSFYNNEISEKSEIFDDQFSVERPDGSNFTLKIRSTKLEDSAMYFCASSEKGTPYNEQFFGPGTRLTVL.

Of note for this clonotype: Its ends do not fully match the called genes, so a read error is possible. The rearrangement links TRBV7-9 to TRBJ2-1; D gene uncertain. The CDR3 sequence is 12 residues long. The germline gives CDR1 SEHNR, CDR2 FQNEAQ (reference sequence). The CDR3 DNA sequence: TGTGCCAGCAGCTTAAGTCCCTCTACGAAGGTCTTC. The encoded protein is CASSLSPSTKVF.

CDR3 nucleotides: TGCAGTGCTAGAAGTGCGGGAGGGCCGTTTGGATACTACTTC. Translating gives CSARSAGGPFGYYF. The rearrangement uses TRBV20-1 and TRBJ2-7; the match to TRBD2 covers 9 bases. The CDR3 has 14 residues. Germline trimming cut 2 bases from V and 13 bases from J; bases unmatched to any gene: 15. CDR1 is DFQATT and CDR2 is SNEGSKA in the germline V gene (reference sequence).

The gene calls are TRBV20-1 and TRBJ1-1; D possibly corresponds to TRBD1 (6 bases). Looked up from germline, CDR1 is DFQATT and CDR2 is SNEGSKA (reference sequence). The CDR3 sequence is 16 residues long. The ends were cut back, 3 bases at V and 7 bases at J, with 24 bases in the middle. DNA of the CDR3: TGCAGTGCTAGTCCGGTCGGGGGGCTTGAGGGAGTTGAAGCTTTCTTT. Encoded protein: CSASPVGGLEGVEAFF.

The chain uses TRBV4-2 and TRBJ2-2, with TRBD2 matching 9 bases. CDR1 and CDR2 from the germline V gene are LGHNA and YNFKEQ. Trimming removed 3 bases from V and 0 bases from J; junction bases left unmatched: 5. This CDR3 is built from 17 residues. The CDR3 DNA is TGTGCCAGCAGCCATCCGACTAGCGGAACGAACACCGGGGAGCTGTTTTTT. Translated: CASSHPTSGTNTGELFF.

The genes are TRBV18 and TRBJ2-5; weak D call: TRBD1 (5 bases). The CDR3 consists of 13 residues. V gave up 0 bases and J gave up 3 bases, with 5 bases separating them. The V gene's germline CDR1 is KGHSH and CDR2 LQKENI. Here the CDR3 DNA reads TGTGCCAGCTCACCACCAGGGGAAGAGACCCAGTACTTC. Translation: CASSPPGEETQYF.

The V gene is TRBV12-3 or TRBV12-4, the J gene TRBJ2-3, with 7 bases fitting TRBD2. There are 15 residues in the CDR3. J gave up 0 bases and V 6 bases, and 6 bases lay outside the gene matches. As DNA, the CDR3 is TGTGCCAGCAGGCCGAGCGGGGCTAGCACAGATACGCAGTATTTT. Encoded protein: CASRPSGASTDTQYF.

The J gene is TRBJ2-1, the V gene TRBV10-3, with 11 bases that match TRBD1. CDR1 and CDR2 (germline): ENHRY, SYGVKD. V was clipped by 6 bases and J by 13 bases; unmatched bases: 5. This CDR3 spans 12 amino acids. The CDR3 protein is CAISTGTGGQFF. The CDR3 coding sequence is TGTGCCATCAGCACCGGGACAGGGGGTCAGTTCTTC.

The genes are TRBV28 and TRBJ2-7, with a weak D call TRBD2 (7 bases). Germline loops: CDR1 MDHEN, CDR2 SYDVKM. V lost 3 bases to trimming and J lost 2 bases, with 17 bases between them. The CDR3 covers 16 residues. CDR3 region: CASSLGWGGSPYEQYF. The CDR3 nucleotides read TGTGCCAGCAGTTTGGGGTGGGGGGGCAGCCCCTACGAGCAGTACTTC.

The gene calls are TRBV12-5 and TRBJ2-7; D not certain. CDR3 length equals 12 residues. The germline V and J ends were trimmed by 3 bases and 7 bases, with 10 bases remaining between them. The germline gives CDR1 LGHNT, CDR2 FRNRAP. This CDR3 reads CASGLVAEEQYF. The CDR3 DNA follows: TGTGCTAGTGGTTTAGTGGCGGAGGAGCAGTACTTC.

The chain uses TRBV27 and TRBJ2-7, with 8 positions matching TRBD1. The length of the CDR3 is 15 residues. Germline lookup yields CDR1 MNHEY and CDR2 SMNVEV (reference sequence). V dropped 3 bases and J dropped 4; count of bases not matched to a gene: 8. In DNA form, the CDR3 reads TGTGCCAGCAGTTTCACAGGGGGGATATATTACGAGCAGTACTTC. Its translation: CASSFTGGIYYEQYF.

The chain uses TRBV11-2 and TRBJ1-2; D gene unclear. The V gene's germline CDR1 is SGHAT and CDR2 FQNNGV. The CDR3 loop spans 12 amino acids. The ends were cut back, 10 bases at V and 6 bases at J, with 15 bases in the middle. DNA of the CDR3: TGTGCCATCCCGGGAGAGACACATGGCTACACCTTC. It encodes CAIPGETHGYTF.

The chain carries TRBV7-9 and TRBJ2-1, with D perhaps matching TRBD1 or TRBD2 (5 bases each). Germline lookup yields CDR1 SEHNR and CDR2 FQNEAQ (reference sequence). The CDR3 is made up of 17 amino acids. V lost 2 bases and J 0 bases, leaving 14 bases between the germline ends. The CDR3 DNA reads TGTGCCAGCAGCTTACCGGAGTCAGGGAGCTCCTACAATGAGCAGTTCTTC. Its protein is CASSLPESGSSYNEQFF.

The chain employs TRBV25-1 and TRBJ2-7; D is possibly TRBD2 (7 bases). There are 20 residues in the CDR3. CDR1 is MGHDK and CDR2 is SYGVNS in the germline V gene. The V and J ends lost 7 bases and 4 bases respectively, with 35 bases between them. CDR3 sequence reads: CASKGLGGGTRGDGIYEQYF. The CDR3 nucleotides read TGTGCCAGCAAGGGTCTAGGGGGGGGTACGCGCGGGGATGGGATTTACGAGCAGTACTTC.

The chain carries TRBV19 and TRBJ1-5; no definite D call. This CDR3 has 13 amino acids. Germline CDR1 reads LNHDA; CDR2 reads SQIVND (reference sequence). Trimming removed 7 bases from V and 3 bases from J, with 10 bases in between. CDR3 protein: CASTGWVNQPQHF. The CDR3 nucleotides are TGTGCCAGTACGGGTTGGGTCAATCAGCCCCAGCATTTT.

The gene calls are TRBV29-1 and TRBJ1-2, with D uncertain. Between the trimmed V and J ends, which lost 5 bases and 2 bases, there was a span of 9 bases. The germline gives CDR1 SQVTM, CDR2 ANQGSEA. This CDR3 region has 12 residues. In DNA form, the CDR3 reads TGCAGCGTTCGTCAGGAAAACTATGGCTACACCTTC. It encodes CSVRQENYGYTF.

In its sample, this clonotype was seen once. The CDR3 sequence: CASSDRRGQGTEAFF. CDR3 coding DNA: TGTGCCAGCAGCGACAGGAGGGGGCAGGGAACTGAAGCTTTCTTT. The J gene is TRBJ1-1, the V gene TRBV3-1; 7 bases are shared with TRBD1. The V gene end was trimmed by 5 bases and the J gene end by 5 bases; junction bases not matched to a gene: 11. This CDR3 comprises 15 residues. CDR1 LGHDT and CDR2 YNNKEL come from the germline V gene (reference sequence).

This chain links TRBV27 with TRBJ2-1; no reliable D call. This CDR3 contains 14 residues. Trimming removed 3 bases at V and 3 bases at J, with 9 bases between. Per the germline V gene, CDR1 is MNHEY and CDR2 is SMNVEV (reference sequence). The CDR3 coding sequence is TGTGCCAGCAGTTTTCTCGGAGACTACAATGAGCAGTTCTTC. It specifies CASSFLGDYNEQFF.

The rearrangement uses TRBV29-1 and TRBJ1-4; no firm D call. Deletions cut 8 bases from V and 0 bases from J, with 7 bases between. The CDR3 consists of 12 residues. CDR1 is SQVTM and CDR2 is ANQGSEA in the germline V gene. The CDR3 sequence is CSFSATNEKLFF. The CDR3 nucleotides read TGCAGCTTTAGTGCAACTAATGAAAAACTGTTTTTT. The variable domain in full, completed from reference TRBV29-1 and TRBJ1-4, reads SAVISQKPSRDICQRGTSLTIQCQVDSQVTMMFWYRQQPGQSLTLIATANQGSEATYESGFVIDKFPISRPNLTFSTLTVSNMSPEDSSIYLCSFSATNEKLFFGSGTQLSVL.

This clonotype is a singleton in its sample. The gene calls are TRBV14 and TRBJ1-1; possibly TRBD1 for D (6 bases). Germline assignment: CDR1 SGHDN and CDR2 FVKESK. Trimming shortened V by 4 bases and J by 0 bases, and 15 bases separated the two germline ends. This CDR3 has 16 residues. The CDR3 loop reads CASSPPWTAMNTEAFF. The CDR3 DNA reads TGTGCCAGCAGCCCCCCTTGGACAGCGATGAACACTGAAGCTTTCTTT.